Below, 30 T cell receptor beta chains from the same sample are listed, as sequenced in a study of cytomegalovirus exposure and HLA in healthy donors. Primers included in the PCR were 60 Vbeta and 13 Jbeta primers. Produced via immunoSEQ multiplex PCR; TCRdb's table is partial and in-frame only. This sample carries approximately 220,000 clones, approximately 82% of them seen once, and the ten largest clones take 0.63%. The specimen was PBMCs. The receptors come from a man younger than 35 in good health and CMV-seronegative.

The genes are TRBV6-5 and TRBJ2-7; 11 positions match TRBD2. Germline trimming cut 0 bases from V and 2 bases from J; bases unmatched to any gene: 3. Germline V gene data show CDR1 as MNHEY and CDR2 as SVGAGI. This CDR3 spans 16 amino acids. CDR3 coding DNA: TGTGCCAGCAGTTACTCGGGACTAGCGGAGCCCTACGAGCAGTACTTC. Protein product: CASSYSGLAEPYEQYF.

CDR3 sequence reads: CASSPGLRMMDGYTF. The CDR3 region has the DNA TGTGCCAGCAGCCCGGGACTCCGCATGATGGATGGCTACACCTTC. The rearrangement joins TRBV9 to TRBJ1-2; possible D gene TRBD1, 5 bases. The CDR3 is 15 amino acids. V was shortened by 4 bases and J by 6 bases, with 19 bases between the two germline ends. The germline V gene encodes CDR1 SGDLS and CDR2 YYNGEE.

The chain employs TRBV2 and TRBJ2-3; the D gene is possibly TRBD2 (5 bases). Germline CDR1 reads SNHLY; CDR2 reads FYNNEI. Trimming removed 4 bases from V and 5 bases from J, with 13 bases in between. There are 14 residues in the CDR3. The CDR3 loop reads CASSVGSWKDTQYF. For the CDR3, the DNA is TGTGCCAGCAGTGTGGGGAGTTGGAAAGATACGCAGTATTTT.

This rearrangement joins TRBV5-6 to TRBJ2-4; 12 nucleotides agree with TRBD2. The CDR3 loop spans 16 amino acids. The junction had 2 bases not matched to a gene; V was cut back by 4 bases and J by 0 bases. The V gene's germline CDR1 is SGHDT and CDR2 YYEEEE. CDR3 DNA sequence: TGTGCCAGCAGCCAGGGACTAGCGGGAGCCAAAAACATTCAGTACTTC. Translated, it gives CASSQGLAGAKNIQYF.

The CDR3 DNA is TGTGCCAGCAAGGAGGGCCCGTCGGGGTCCTACGAGCAGTACTTC. This encodes CASKEGPSGSYEQYF. The genes are TRBV6-5 and TRBJ2-7; D perhaps matches TRBD2 (6 bases). Germline V gives CDR1 MNHEY, CDR2 SVGAGI. The length of the CDR3 is 15 residues. V was clipped by 7 bases and J by 1 base, with 17 bases between them.

J is TRBJ2-7 and V is TRBV4-1; D possibly corresponds to TRBD2 (5 bases). CDR3 length equals 15 residues. V was clipped by 1 base and J by 3 bases, with 13 bases between them. CDR1 MGHRA and CDR2 YSYEKL come from the germline V gene. The CDR3 sequence is CASSQVAGQFYEQYF. DNA of the CDR3: TGCGCCAGCAGCCAAGTGGCGGGCCAATTCTACGAGCAGTACTTC.

V usage is TRBV5-1 and J usage is TRBJ1-1; D is uncertain. The CDR3 sequence is 13 residues long. Trimming cost V 4 bases and J 3 bases, with 10 bases left between them. Germline assignment: CDR1 SGHRS and CDR2 YFSETQ. The DNA of the CDR3 is TGCGCCAGCAGCCGCTCGGGTGACACTGAAGCTTTCTTT. It specifies CASSRSGDTEAFF.

The chain combines TRBV6-5 with TRBJ1-2; D might be TRBD1 (5 bases). V was trimmed by 7 bases and J by 8 bases, leaving 14 bases between them. Germline assignment: CDR1 MNHEY and CDR2 SVGAGI. CDR3 length: 12 residues. CDR3 loop: CASTDSVWGYTF. CDR3 in DNA: TGTGCCAGCACCGACAGTGTGTGGGGCTACACCTTC.

This sequence joins TRBV14 and TRBJ2-7; 12 nucleotides agree with TRBD1. The V and J ends lost 5 bases and 5 bases, in that order; junction bases with no gene match: 7. From germline, CDR1 is SGHDN and CDR2 FVKESK. The CDR3 consists of 15 residues. Written as DNA, the CDR3 is TGTGCCAGCAGCAGAACCGGGACAGGGGGCAACGAGCAGTACTTC. Protein product: CASSRTGTGGNEQYF.

The CDR3 DNA reads TGTGCCAGCAGTGAGGTGGGAGCAAAAAACATTCAGTACTTC. Its translation: CASSEVGAKNIQYF. The J gene is TRBJ2-4, the V gene TRBV25-1; D possibly corresponds to TRBD2 (5 bases). V was cut by 3 bases and J by 4 bases, with 10 bases left in between. Germline loops: CDR1 MGHDK, CDR2 SYGVNS. The CDR3 consists of 14 residues.

Here the CDR3 DNA reads TGTGCCAGCAGCCCCGGGACTGCTGGGGCCAACGTCCTGACTTTC. This translates into CASSPGTAGANVLTF. The V and J genes are TRBV5-6 and TRBJ2-6, with a possible D match to TRBD2 (6 bases). Trimming pared 4 bases from V and 2 bases from J, leaving 10 bases between. Germline V gene data show CDR1 as SGHDT and CDR2 as YYEEEE. The CDR3 covers 15 residues.

This clone was found a few times. This sequence joins TRBV5-5 and TRBJ2-7, with 7 bases lining up with TRBD1. V lost 0 bases and J lost 5; bases outside the gene matches: 8. Per the germline V gene, CDR1 is SGHKS and CDR2 is YYEKEE (reference sequence). The CDR3 totals 15 residues. Here the CDR3 DNA reads TGTGCCAGCAGCTTGGACCACAGGGGATACCACGAGCAGTACTTC. Encoded protein: CASSLDHRGYHEQYF.

The V and J genes are TRBV19 and TRBJ1-1, with D unclear. CDR1 LNHDA and CDR2 SQIVND come from the germline V gene (reference sequence). V was pared by 2 bases and J by 0 bases, with 16 bases between. The CDR3 is 17 amino acids. The CDR3 here is CASSILASLEVNTEAFF. The CDR3 bases are TGTGCCAGTAGTATATTGGCCAGCTTGGAGGTGAACACTGAAGCTTTCTTT.

V is TRBV6-1 and J is TRBJ1-5; unclear D gene. This CDR3 is built from 15 residues. Germline CDR1 MNHNS, CDR2 SASEGT. V shed 4 bases and J shed 5 bases, with 15 bases lying between them. DNA for the CDR3: TGTGCCAGCAGTGTAGACATGTCTACTTATCAGCCCCAGCATTTT. Translated: CASSVDMSTYQPQHF.

The chain uses TRBV28 and TRBJ2-1; maybe TRBD1 (5 bases). The CDR3 loop spans 14 amino acids. Germline CDR1 is MDHEN and CDR2 is SYDVKM. Trimming took off 5 bases at V and 8 bases at J, with 16 bases between the two ends. The CDR3 spells CASSTRQPLDEQFF. Here the CDR3 DNA reads TGTGCCAGCAGTACTCGACAGCCCCTTGATGAGCAGTTCTTC.

This sequence joins TRBV30 and TRBJ1-4; D is possibly TRBD1 (6 bases). This CDR3 has 14 amino acids. Germline assignment: CDR1 GTSNPN and CDR2 SVGIG (reference sequence). V lost 1 base and J 10 bases, leaving 16 bases between the germline ends. The CDR3 coding sequence is TGTGCCTGGAGTGAGGGTAGGGGGGGTGGAAAACTGTTTTTT. Translating gives CAWSEGRGGGKLFF.

This sequence joins TRBV2 and TRBJ2-7, with a weak D call TRBD2 (5 bases). The CDR3 length is 12 residues. CDR1 is SNHLY, CDR2 FYNNEI, per germline. Trimming took off 7 bases at V and 3 bases at J, with 10 bases between the two ends. The CDR3 loop reads CASTGGLYEQYF. The CDR3 nucleotides read TGTGCCAGCACGGGCGGGCTCTACGAGCAGTACTTC.

The chain uses TRBV6-5 and TRBJ2-7; TRBD1 matches 11 bases. Germline values: CDR1 MNHEY, CDR2 SVGAGI. CDR3 length: 14 residues. V gave up 6 bases and J gave up 1 base; unmatched junction bases: 2. The CDR3 spells CASRDRGRSYEQYF. DNA for the CDR3: TGTGCCAGCAGGGACAGGGGGCGATCCTACGAGCAGTACTTC.

This chain connects TRBV7-9 to TRBJ2-3; 10 bases align to TRBD2. Germline V gives CDR1 SEHNR, CDR2 FQNEAQ (reference sequence). The CDR3 has 18 residues. V dropped 5 bases and J dropped 3; count of bases not matched to a gene: 14. In DNA form, the CDR3 reads TGTGCCAGCAGCCAGGCTTACGGACTAGCGGCCTCGACAGATACGCAGTATTTT. Protein product: CASSQAYGLAASTDTQYF.

This clone came up a few times. The J gene is TRBJ2-7, the V gene TRBV6-1; 11 bases map to TRBD2. The V gene end was trimmed by 7 bases and the J gene end by 0 bases; junction bases not matched to a gene: 5. CDR3 length: 15 amino acids. Germline V CDR1 and CDR2: MNHNS, SASEGT. Written as DNA, the CDR3 is TGTGCCAGCAAGGGACTAGCGGACAGCTCCTACGAGCAGTACTTC. This encodes CASKGLADSSYEQYF.

The chain carries TRBV10-1 and TRBJ2-1, with 13 bases that match TRBD2. With 5 bases clipped from V and 9 bases from J, the junction kept 10 bases outside the gene matches. The germline V gene encodes CDR1 WNHNN and CDR2 SYGVQD (reference sequence). CDR3 size: 16 residues. CDR3 sequence: CASSSGTGTSGTEQFF. For the CDR3, the DNA is TGCGCCAGCAGTTCCGGCACAGGGACTAGCGGGACTGAGCAGTTCTTC.

The J gene is TRBJ1-1, the V gene TRBV4-1, with TRBD1 matching 8 bases. Germline trimming cut 3 bases from V and 0 bases from J; bases unmatched to any gene: 6. The CDR3 has 16 residues. Germline loops: CDR1 MGHRA, CDR2 YSYEKL. Written as DNA, the CDR3 is TGCGCCAGCAGCCATGAGGGGACAGGATTGAACACTGAAGCTTTCTTT. This gives the protein CASSHEGTGLNTEAFF.

This clone was counted a single time. This sequence joins TRBV21-1 and TRBJ2-6; the tabulated D call, TRBD1, remains unverified against the DNA. TRBV21-1 is flagged as a pseudogene. The CDR3 runs 22 residues. The CDR3 DNA reads as TGTGCCAGCAGCAAAAGGGGGCTGGACACAGGGATCCCTAACTCTGGGGCCAACGTCCTGACTTTC. Protein product: CASSKRGLDTGIPNSGANVLTF.

This rearrangement joins TRBV19 to TRBJ1-1, with 8 positions matching TRBD1. The CDR3 is 14 amino acids. The V gene end was trimmed by 5 bases and the J gene end by 8 bases; junction bases not matched to a gene: 10. From germline, CDR1 is LNHDA and CDR2 SQIVND (reference sequence). The CDR3 DNA is TGTGCCAGTAGTCCCCGGGACAGGTTGACCGAAGCTTTCTTT. Amino acids: CASSPRDRLTEAFF.

This clone was observed a few times. This chain joins TRBV28 and TRBJ2-1, with a weak D call TRBD1 (5 bases). Germline CDR1 MDHEN, CDR2 SYDVKM. The CDR3 loop spans 14 amino acids. V was clipped by 7 bases and J by 7 bases, with 17 bases between them. In DNA, the CDR3 is TGTGCCAGCACCCTATGGAAGACAGTGAATGAGCAGTTCTTC. Protein: CASTLWKTVNEQFF.

This sequence joins TRBV9 and TRBJ2-3; D is possibly TRBD1 (5 bases). Germline CDR1 is SGDLS and CDR2 is YYNGEE. Deletions cut 0 bases from V and 2 bases from J, with 10 bases between. The CDR3 covers 15 residues. CDR3 DNA sequence: TGTGCCAGCAGCGTAGAGGACACCTACACAGATACGCAGTATTTT. This gives the protein CASSVEDTYTDTQYF.

This chain joins TRBV6-5 and TRBJ1-1; 7 nucleotides match TRBD1. Germline V gene data show CDR1 as MNHEY and CDR2 as SVGAGI. Losses at the gene ends were 3 bases for V and 14 bases for J; bases not matched to a gene: 6. This CDR3 is 11 amino acids long. In DNA form, the CDR3 reads TGTGCCAGCAGTTATCAGGGGGGCGACTTCTTT. Amino acid sequence: CASSYQGGDFF.

This chain connects TRBV6-1 to TRBJ2-7; TRBD2 agrees at 11 bases. The CDR3 sequence is 15 residues long. The ends lost 5 bases at V and 4 bases at J; junction bases unmatched: 7. In germline, CDR1 is MNHNS, CDR2 SASEGT. CDR3 nucleotides: TGTGCCAGCAGTATAGCGGGAGGGCCTTTTTACGAGCAGTACTTC. As protein: CASSIAGGPFYEQYF.

The rearrangement joins TRBV9 to TRBJ2-3; D is perhaps TRBD1 (5 bases). The germline V gene encodes CDR1 SGDLS and CDR2 YYNGEE. Between the trimmed V and J ends, which lost 4 bases and 5 bases, there was a span of 14 bases. The CDR3 runs to 14 residues. CDR3 protein: CASSQNWGQDTQYF. The CDR3 DNA is TGTGCCAGCAGCCAGAACTGGGGCCAAGATACGCAGTATTTT.

This clone was seen only a few times. V is TRBV5-4 and J is TRBJ2-7; 7 bases line up with TRBD1. This CDR3 comprises 13 residues. J gave up 2 bases and V 4 bases, and 3 bases lay outside the gene matches. The germline V gene encodes CDR1 SGHNT and CDR2 YYREEE (reference sequence). CDR3 DNA: TGTGCCAGCAGCACGGACAGGACCTACGAGCAGTACTTC. It specifies CASSTDRTYEQYF.